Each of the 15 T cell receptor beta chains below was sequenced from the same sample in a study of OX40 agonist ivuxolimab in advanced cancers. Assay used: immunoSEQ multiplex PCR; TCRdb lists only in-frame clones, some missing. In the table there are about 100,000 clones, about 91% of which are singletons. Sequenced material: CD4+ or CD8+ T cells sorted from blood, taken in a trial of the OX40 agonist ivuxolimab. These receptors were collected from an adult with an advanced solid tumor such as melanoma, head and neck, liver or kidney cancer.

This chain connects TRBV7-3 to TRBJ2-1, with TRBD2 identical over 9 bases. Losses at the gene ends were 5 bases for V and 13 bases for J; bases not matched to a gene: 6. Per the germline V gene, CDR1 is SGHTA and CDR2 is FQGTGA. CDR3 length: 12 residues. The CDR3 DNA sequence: TGTGCCAGCAGCGAGTCCGGGACTAGCCAGTTCTTC. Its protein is CASSESGTSQFF. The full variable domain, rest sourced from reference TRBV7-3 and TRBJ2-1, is GAGVSQTPSNKVTEKGKYVELRCDPISGHTALYWYRQSLGQGPEFLIYFQGTGAADDSGLPNDRFFAVRPEGSVSTLKIQRTERGDSAVYLCASSESGTSQFFGPGTRLTVL.

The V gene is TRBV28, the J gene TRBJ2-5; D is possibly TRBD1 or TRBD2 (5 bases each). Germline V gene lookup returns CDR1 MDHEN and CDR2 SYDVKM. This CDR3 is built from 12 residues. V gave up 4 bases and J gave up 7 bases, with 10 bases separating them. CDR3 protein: CASSSLRGTQYF. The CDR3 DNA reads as TGTGCCAGCAGTTCCCTGAGGGGGACCCAGTACTTC.

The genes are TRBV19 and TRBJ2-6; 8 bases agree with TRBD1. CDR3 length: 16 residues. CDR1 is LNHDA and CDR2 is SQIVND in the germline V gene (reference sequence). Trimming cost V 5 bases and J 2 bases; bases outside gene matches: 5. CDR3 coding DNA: TGTGCCAGTAGTTTGTCAGGGGGCGCTGGGGCCAACGTCCTGACTTTC. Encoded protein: CASSLSGGAGANVLTF. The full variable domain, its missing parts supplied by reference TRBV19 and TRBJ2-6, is DGGITQSPKYLFRKEGQNVTLSCEQNLNHDAMYWYRQDPGQGLRLIYYSQIVNDFQKGDIAEGYSVSREKKESFPLTVTSAQKNPTAFYLCASSLSGGAGANVLTFGAGSRLTVL.

The CDR3 spells CASSFGWYEQYF. The CDR3 DNA reads as TGTGCCAGCAGCTTCGGGTGGTACGAGCAGTACTTC. The chain has TRBV11-2 and TRBJ2-7; no definite D call. The CDR3 runs to 12 residues. V lost 3 bases, J lost 4 bases, and 7 bases lay in between. Germline CDR1 is SGHAT and CDR2 is FQNNGV.

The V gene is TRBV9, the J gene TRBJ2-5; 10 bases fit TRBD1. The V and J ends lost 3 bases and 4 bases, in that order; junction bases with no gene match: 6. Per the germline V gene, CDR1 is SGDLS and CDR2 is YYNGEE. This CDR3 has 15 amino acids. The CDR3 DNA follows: TGTGCCAGCAGCGGACAGGGGGCGCGGGGAGAGACCCAGTACTTC. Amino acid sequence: CASSGQGARGETQYF.

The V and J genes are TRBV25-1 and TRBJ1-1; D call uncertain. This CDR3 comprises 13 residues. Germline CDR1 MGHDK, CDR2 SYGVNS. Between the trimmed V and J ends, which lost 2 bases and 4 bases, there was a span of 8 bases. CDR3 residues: CASSENTGTEAFF. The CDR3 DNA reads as TGTGCCAGCAGTGAAAACACGGGCACTGAAGCTTTCTTT.

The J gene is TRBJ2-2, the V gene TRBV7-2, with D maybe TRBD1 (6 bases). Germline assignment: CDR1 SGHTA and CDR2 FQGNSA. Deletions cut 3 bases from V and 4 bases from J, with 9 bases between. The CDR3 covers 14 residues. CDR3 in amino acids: CASSFNRVTGELFF. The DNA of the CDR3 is TGTGCCAGCAGCTTCAACAGGGTCACCGGGGAGCTGTTTTTT.

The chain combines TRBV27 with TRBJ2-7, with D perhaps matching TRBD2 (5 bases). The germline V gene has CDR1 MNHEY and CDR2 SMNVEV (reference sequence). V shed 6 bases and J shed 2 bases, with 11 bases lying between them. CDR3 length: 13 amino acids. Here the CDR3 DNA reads TGTGCCAGCAGGGATAGCGCAACCTACGAGCAGTACTTC. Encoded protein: CASRDSATYEQYF.

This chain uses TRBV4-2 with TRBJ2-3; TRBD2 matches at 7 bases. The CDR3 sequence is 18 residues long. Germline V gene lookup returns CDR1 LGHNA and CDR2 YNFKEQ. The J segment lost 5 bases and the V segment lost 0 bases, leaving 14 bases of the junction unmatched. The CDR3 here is CASSQEGRASGGGDTQYF. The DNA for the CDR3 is TGTGCCAGCAGCCAAGAAGGGAGGGCTAGCGGAGGCGGAGATACGCAGTATTTT.

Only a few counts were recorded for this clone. The DNA of the CDR3 is TGTGCCTGGGGGACTAGGCGGAATGAGCAGTTCTTC. This sequence encodes CAWGTRRNEQFF. This sequence joins TRBV30 and TRBJ2-1; 8 nucleotides match TRBD2. V shed 5 bases, J shed 7 bases, and the junction held 4 bases outside the gene matches. The CDR3 sequence is 12 residues long. Germline V gene data show CDR1 as GTSNPN and CDR2 as SVGIG (reference sequence). Full variable domain (missing parts from reference TRBV30 and TRBJ2-1): SQTIHQWPATLVQPVGSPLSLECTVEGTSNPNLYWYRQAAGRGLQLLFYSVGIGQISSEVPQNLSASRPQDRQFILSSKKLLLSDSGFYLCAWGTRRNEQFFGPGTRLTVL.

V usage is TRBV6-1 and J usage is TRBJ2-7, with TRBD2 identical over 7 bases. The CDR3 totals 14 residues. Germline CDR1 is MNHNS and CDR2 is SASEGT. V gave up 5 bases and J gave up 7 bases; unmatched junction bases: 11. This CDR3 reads CASSPRFLRGEQYF. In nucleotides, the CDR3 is TGTGCCAGCAGTCCCCGCTTCCTGCGGGGGGAGCAGTACTTC.

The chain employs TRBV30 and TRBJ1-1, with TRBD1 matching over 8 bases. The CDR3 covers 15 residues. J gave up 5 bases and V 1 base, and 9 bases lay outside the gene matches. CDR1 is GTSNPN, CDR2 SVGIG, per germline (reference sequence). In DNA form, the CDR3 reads TGTGCCTGGAGTGGCGCAGGGGGCAAGGTGACTGAAGCTTTCTTT. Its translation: CAWSGAGGKVTEAFF.

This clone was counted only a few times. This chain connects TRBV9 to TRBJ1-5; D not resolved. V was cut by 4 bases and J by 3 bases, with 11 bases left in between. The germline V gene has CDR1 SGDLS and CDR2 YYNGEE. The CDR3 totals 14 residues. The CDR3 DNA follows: TGTGCCAGCAGCCCCCACAGCCTCAATCAGCCCCAGCATTTT. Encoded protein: CASSPHSLNQPQHF. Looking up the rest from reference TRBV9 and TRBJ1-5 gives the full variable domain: DSGVTQTPKHLITATGQRVTLRCSPRSGDLSVYWYQQSLDQGLQFLIQYYNGEERAKGNILERFSAQQFPDLHSELNLSSLELGDSALYFCASSPHSLNQPQHFGDGTRLSIL.

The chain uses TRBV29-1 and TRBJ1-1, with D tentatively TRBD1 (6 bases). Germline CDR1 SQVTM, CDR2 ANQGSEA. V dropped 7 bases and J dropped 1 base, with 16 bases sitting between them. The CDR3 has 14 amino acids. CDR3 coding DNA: TGCAGCGCCTCTCAGCAACAGGGGAACACTGAAGCTTTCTTT. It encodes CSASQQQGNTEAFF.

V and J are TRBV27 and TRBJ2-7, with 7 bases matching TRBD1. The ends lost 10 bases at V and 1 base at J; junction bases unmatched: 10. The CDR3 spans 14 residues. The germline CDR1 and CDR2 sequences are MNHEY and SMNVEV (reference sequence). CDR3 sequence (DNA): TGTGCCAAACCCGACAGGGCATCTTCCTACGAGCAGTACTTC. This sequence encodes CAKPDRASSYEQYF.